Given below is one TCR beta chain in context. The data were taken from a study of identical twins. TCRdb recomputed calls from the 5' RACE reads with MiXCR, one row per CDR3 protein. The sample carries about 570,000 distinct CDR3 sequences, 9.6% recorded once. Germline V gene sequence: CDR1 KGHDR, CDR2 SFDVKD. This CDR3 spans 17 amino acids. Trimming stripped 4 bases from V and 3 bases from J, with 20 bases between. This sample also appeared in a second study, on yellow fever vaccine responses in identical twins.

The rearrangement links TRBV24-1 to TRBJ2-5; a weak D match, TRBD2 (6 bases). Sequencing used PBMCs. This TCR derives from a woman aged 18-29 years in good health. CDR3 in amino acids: CATSDPPGLGTEETQYF. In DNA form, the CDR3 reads TGTGCCACCAGTGACCCGCCGGGACTCGGAACGGAAGAGACCCAGTACTTC.